These 9 T cell receptor beta chains came from one sample sequenced in a study of T cells in Graves' hyperthyroidism and ophthalmopathy. TCR beta CDR3 sequences were amplified from RNA transcripts. The HTBI primer set was used in a first-round RT-PCR of the TCR CDR3. MiXCR was run by TCRdb on the multiplex PCR reads, yielding one entry per CDR3 protein. Among 400,000 to 550,000 distinct CDR3 sequences listed, 14% were seen once. Sequenced input: blood. The origin of the receptors is a woman aged 18-30 years with Graves' hyperthyroidism.

This clonotype has just one count. The J gene is TRBJ2-3, the V gene TRBV20-1; 7 positions agree with TRBD2. J gave up 2 bases and V 6 bases, and 11 bases lay outside the gene matches. The CDR3 contains 15 residues. Germline loops: CDR1 DFQATT, CDR2 SNEGSKA (reference sequence). Here the CDR3 reads CSALVSQRDTDTQYF. DNA of the CDR3: TGCAGTGCCCTCGTTAGTCAGCGGGACACAGATACGCAGTATTTT.

In its sample, this clonotype was seen many times. As DNA, the CDR3 is TGTGCCAGCAGCCTACGGGGACACAACCCCGATAATTCACCCCTCCACTTT. Amino acids: CASSLRGHNPDNSPLHF. V is TRBV6-1 and J is TRBJ1-6; tentative D call: TRBD1 (6 bases). In germline, CDR1 is MNHNS, CDR2 SASEGT. This CDR3 has 17 residues. V lost 6 bases and J 5 bases, leaving 20 bases between the germline ends.

The chain is built from TRBV6-1 and TRBJ2-7, with D perhaps matching TRBD2 (5 bases). CDR3 length: 12 amino acids. V was shortened by 6 bases and J by 4 bases, with 10 bases between the two germline ends. Germline V lookup: CDR1 MNHNS, CDR2 SASEGT. CDR3 loop: CASSSEGYEQYV. DNA for the CDR3: TGTGCCAGCAGCTCCGAGGGATACGAGCAGTACGTC.

In its sample, this clonotype was seen many times. This chain uses TRBV2 with TRBJ1-5; no firm D call. V lost 3 bases to trimming and J lost 5 bases, with 11 bases between them. This CDR3 has 14 residues. Germline CDR1 reads SNHLY; CDR2 reads FYNNEI. This CDR3 reads CASSEFQKDQPQHF. DNA for the CDR3: TGTGCCAGCAGTGAGTTTCAGAAAGATCAGCCCCAGCATTTT.

This clonotype was recorded a few times. The rearrangement joins TRBV4-1 to TRBJ2-4, with TRBD2 matching 8 bases. The CDR3 is 15 residues long. Looked up from germline, CDR1 is MGHRA and CDR2 is YSYEKL. J was trimmed by 6 bases and V by 0 bases; bases with no gene match: 4. The DNA for the CDR3 is TGCGCCAGCAGCCAAGATAAGCGGGAGCGAAACATTCAGTACTTC. Amino acids: CASSQDKRERNIQYF.

This clonotype was picked up many times. V and J are TRBV7-8 and TRBJ2-1; either TRBD1 or TRBD2 may supply D (5 bases each). Germline-derived CDR1 and CDR2 are SGHVS and FQNEAQ. This CDR3 region has 16 residues. The V and J ends lost 1 base and 8 bases respectively, with 18 bases between them. Written as DNA, the CDR3 is TGTGCCAGCAGCTTAGATGGGACCCCTCGATCGGATGAGCAGTTCTTC. Its protein product is CASSLDGTPRSDEQFF.

This clonotype was seen at least ten times. The J gene is TRBJ2-7, the V gene TRBV9, with D possibly being TRBD1 or TRBD2 (5 bases each). Trimming pared 0 bases from V and 3 bases from J, leaving 16 bases between. In germline, CDR1 is SGDLS, CDR2 YYNGEE. CDR3 length: 16 residues. DNA of the CDR3: TGTGCCAGCAGCGTAGCAGGGCAGGTGAGGGGCTACGAGCAGTACGTC. It yields the protein CASSVAGQVRGYEQYV.

This clonotype has at least ten counts. This chain links TRBV27 with TRBJ1-5; 7 positions agree with TRBD1. The CDR3 is 14 amino acids. CDR1 and CDR2 (germline): MNHEY, SMNVEV (reference sequence). V was pared by 5 bases and J by 7 bases, with 8 bases of the junction left unmatched. This CDR3 is CASSTEQGVQPQHF. The CDR3 region has the DNA TGTGCCAGCAGTACCGAGCAGGGGGTACAGCCCCAGCATTTT.

This clonotype showed up many times. The V gene is TRBV2, the J gene TRBJ2-3; 12 positions match TRBD2. With 1 base clipped from V and 4 bases from J, the junction kept 12 bases outside the gene matches. The length of the CDR3 is 19 residues. The V gene's germline CDR1 is SNHLY and CDR2 FYNNEI. DNA of the CDR3: TGTGCCAGCAGTGAAGATATTCCCAGACTAGCGGGAGCGGCAGATACGCAGTATTTT. It translates to CASSEDIPRLAGAADTQYF. The entire variable domain, with the rest obtained from reference TRBV2 and TRBJ2-3, is as follows: EPEVTQTPSHQVTQMGQEVILRCVPISNHLYFYWYRQILGQKVEFLVSFYNNEISEKSEIFDDQFSVERPDGSNFTLKIRSTKLEDSAMYFCASSEDIPRLAGAADTQYFGPGTRLTVL.